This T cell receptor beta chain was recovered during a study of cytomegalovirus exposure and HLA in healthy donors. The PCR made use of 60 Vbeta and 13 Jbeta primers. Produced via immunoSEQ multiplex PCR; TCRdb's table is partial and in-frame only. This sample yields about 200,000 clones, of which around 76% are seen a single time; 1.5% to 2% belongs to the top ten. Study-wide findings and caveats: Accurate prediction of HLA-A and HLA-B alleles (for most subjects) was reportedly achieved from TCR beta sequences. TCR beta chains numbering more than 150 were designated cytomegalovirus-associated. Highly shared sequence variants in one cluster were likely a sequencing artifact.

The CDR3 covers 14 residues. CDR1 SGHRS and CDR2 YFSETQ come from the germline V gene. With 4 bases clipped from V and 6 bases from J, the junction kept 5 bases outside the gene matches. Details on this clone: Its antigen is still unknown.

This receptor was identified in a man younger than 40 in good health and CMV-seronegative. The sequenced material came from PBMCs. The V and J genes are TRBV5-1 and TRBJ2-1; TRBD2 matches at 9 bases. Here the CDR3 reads CASSPGTSRNEQFF. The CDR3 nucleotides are TGCGCCAGCAGCCCAGGGACTAGCCGCAATGAGCAGTTCTTC.